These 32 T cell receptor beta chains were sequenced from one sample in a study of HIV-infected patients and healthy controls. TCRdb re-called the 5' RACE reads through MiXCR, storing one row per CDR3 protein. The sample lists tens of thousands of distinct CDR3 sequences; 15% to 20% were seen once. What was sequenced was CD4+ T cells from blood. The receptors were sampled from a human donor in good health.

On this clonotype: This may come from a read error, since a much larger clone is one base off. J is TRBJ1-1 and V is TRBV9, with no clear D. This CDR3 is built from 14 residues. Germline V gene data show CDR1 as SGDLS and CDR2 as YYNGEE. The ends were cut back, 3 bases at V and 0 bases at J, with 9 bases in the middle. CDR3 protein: CASSAGRMNTEAFF. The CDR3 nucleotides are TGTGCCAGCAGCGCCGGACGGATGAACACTGAAGCTTTCTTT.

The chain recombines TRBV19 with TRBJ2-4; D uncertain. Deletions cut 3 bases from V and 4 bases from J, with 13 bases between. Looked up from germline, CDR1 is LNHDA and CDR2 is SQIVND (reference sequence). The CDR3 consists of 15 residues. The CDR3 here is CASSMGDMDKNIQYF. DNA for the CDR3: TGTGCCAGTAGTATGGGTGACATGGATAAAAACATTCAGTACTTC.

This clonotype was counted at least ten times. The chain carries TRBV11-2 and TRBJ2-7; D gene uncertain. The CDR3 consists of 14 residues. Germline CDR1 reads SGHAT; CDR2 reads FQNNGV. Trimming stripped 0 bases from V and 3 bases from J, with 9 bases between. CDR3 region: CASSLEPGLYEQYF. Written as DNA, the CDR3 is TGTGCCAGCAGCTTAGAACCAGGCCTCTACGAGCAGTACTTC.

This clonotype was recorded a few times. In DNA, the CDR3 is TGCAGCGTTGAAAGGAAGAAATATTATGGCTACACCTTC. It specifies CSVERKKYYGYTF. The chain recombines TRBV29-1 with TRBJ1-2; D call uncertain. In germline, CDR1 is SQVTM, CDR2 ANQGSEA. The CDR3 is made up of 13 amino acids. V gave up 2 bases and J gave up 5 bases, with 12 bases separating them.

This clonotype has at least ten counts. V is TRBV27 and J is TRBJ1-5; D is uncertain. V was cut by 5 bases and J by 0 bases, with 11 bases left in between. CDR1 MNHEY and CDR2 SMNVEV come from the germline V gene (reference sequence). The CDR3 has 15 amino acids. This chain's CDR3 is CASSITAYSNQPQHF. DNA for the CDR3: TGTGCCAGCAGTATCACAGCTTATAGCAATCAGCCCCAGCATTTT.

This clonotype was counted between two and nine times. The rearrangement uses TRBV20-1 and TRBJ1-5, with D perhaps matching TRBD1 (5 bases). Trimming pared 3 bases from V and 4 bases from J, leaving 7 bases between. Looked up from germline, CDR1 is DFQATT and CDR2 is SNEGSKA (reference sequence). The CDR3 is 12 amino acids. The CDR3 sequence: CSARGGNQPQHF. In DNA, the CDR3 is TGCAGTGCTAGGGGGGGTAATCAGCCCCAGCATTTT.

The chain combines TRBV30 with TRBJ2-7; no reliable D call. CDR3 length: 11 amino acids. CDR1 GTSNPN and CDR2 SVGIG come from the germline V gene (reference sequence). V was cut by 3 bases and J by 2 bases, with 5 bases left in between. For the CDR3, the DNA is TGTGCCTGGAGCAGGACCTACGAGCAGTACTTC. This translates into CAWSRTYEQYF.

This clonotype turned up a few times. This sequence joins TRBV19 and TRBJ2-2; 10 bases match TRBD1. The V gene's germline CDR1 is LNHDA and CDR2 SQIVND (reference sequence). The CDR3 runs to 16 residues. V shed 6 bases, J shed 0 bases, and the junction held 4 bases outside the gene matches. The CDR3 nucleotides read TGTGCCAGTAGGGACAGGGGGTCTGCGAACACCGGGGAGCTGTTTTTT. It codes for CASRDRGSANTGELFF.

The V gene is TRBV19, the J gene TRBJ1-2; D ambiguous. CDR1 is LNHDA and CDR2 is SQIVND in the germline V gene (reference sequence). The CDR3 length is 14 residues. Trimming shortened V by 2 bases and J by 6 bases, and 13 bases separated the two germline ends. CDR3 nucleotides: TGTGCCAGTAGTATAAAAGCAGGAATTGATGGCTACACCTTC. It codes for CASSIKAGIDGYTF.

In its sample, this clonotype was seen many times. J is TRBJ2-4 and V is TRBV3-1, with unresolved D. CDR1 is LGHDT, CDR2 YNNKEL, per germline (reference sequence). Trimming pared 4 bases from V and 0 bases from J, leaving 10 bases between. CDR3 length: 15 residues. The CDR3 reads CASSPQELAKNIQYF. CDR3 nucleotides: TGTGCCAGCAGCCCTCAGGAGCTAGCCAAAAACATTCAGTACTTC.

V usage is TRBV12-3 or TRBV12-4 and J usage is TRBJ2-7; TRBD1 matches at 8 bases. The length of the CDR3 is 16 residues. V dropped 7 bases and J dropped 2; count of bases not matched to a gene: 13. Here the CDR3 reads CASTKDRVGLPYEQYF. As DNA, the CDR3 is TGTGCCAGCACTAAGGACAGGGTTGGTCTTCCCTACGAGCAGTACTTC.

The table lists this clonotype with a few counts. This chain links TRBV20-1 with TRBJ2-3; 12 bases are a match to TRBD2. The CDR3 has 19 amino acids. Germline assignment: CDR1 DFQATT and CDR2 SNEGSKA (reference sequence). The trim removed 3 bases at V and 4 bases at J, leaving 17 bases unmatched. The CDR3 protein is CSARAAAVLAGGQADTQYF. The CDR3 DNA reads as TGCAGTGCTAGGGCGGCAGCAGTTCTAGCGGGAGGGCAAGCAGATACGCAGTATTTT.

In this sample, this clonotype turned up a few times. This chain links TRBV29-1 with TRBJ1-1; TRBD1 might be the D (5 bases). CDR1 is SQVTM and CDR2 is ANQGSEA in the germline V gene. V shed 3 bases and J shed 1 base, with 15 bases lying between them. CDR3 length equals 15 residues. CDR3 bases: TGCAGCGTTGATGGGCCGGGGCCGACGAACACTGAAGCTTTCTTT. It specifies CSVDGPGPTNTEAFF.

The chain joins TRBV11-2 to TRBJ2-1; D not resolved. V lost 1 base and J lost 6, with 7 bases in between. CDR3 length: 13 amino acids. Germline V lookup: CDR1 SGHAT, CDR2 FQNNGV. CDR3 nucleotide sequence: TGTGCCAGCAGCTTAGGTTCTTCCAATGAGCAGTTCTTC. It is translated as CASSLGSSNEQFF.

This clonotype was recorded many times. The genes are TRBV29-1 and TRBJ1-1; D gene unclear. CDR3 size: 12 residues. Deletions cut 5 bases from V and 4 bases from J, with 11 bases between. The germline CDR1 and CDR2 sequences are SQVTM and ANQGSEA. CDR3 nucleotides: TGCAGCGTTCTCGCTTGGGGCACTGAAGCTTTCTTT. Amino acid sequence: CSVLAWGTEAFF.

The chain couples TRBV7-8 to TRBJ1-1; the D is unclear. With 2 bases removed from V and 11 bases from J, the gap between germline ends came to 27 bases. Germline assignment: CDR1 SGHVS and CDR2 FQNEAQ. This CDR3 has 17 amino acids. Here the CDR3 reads CASSLMLITTARPEAFF. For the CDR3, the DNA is TGTGCCAGCAGCTTAATGTTAATTACAACGGCCAGGCCGGAGGCTTTCTTT.

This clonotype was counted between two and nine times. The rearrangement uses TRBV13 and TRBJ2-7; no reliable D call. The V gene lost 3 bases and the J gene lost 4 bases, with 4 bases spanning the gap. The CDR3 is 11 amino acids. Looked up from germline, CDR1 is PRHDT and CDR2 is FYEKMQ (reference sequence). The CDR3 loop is CASSFLYEQYF. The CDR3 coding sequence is TGTGCCAGCAGCTTCCTTTACGAGCAGTACTTC.

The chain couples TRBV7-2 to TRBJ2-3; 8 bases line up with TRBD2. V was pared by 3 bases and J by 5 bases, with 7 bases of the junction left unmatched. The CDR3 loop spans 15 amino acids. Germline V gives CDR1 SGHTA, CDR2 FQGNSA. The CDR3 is CASSFSGTSGDTQYF. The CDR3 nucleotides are TGTGCCAGCAGCTTTTCCGGGACTAGTGGAGATACGCAGTATTTT.

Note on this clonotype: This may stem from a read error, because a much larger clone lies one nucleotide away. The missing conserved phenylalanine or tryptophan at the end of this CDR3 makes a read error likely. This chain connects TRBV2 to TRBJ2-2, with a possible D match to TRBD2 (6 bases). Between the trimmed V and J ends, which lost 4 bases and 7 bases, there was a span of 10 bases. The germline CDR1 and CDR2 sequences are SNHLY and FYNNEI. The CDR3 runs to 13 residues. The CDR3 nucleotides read TGTGCCAGCAGTGCCGGGGAGGACGGGGAGCTGTTTCTT. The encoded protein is CASSAGEDGELFL.

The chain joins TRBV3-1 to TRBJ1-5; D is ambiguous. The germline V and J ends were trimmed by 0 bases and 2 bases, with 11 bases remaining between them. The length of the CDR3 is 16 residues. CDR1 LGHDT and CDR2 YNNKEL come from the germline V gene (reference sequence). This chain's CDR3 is CASSQDYAGGNQPQHF. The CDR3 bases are TGTGCCAGCAGCCAAGATTATGCCGGCGGCAATCAGCCCCAGCATTTT.

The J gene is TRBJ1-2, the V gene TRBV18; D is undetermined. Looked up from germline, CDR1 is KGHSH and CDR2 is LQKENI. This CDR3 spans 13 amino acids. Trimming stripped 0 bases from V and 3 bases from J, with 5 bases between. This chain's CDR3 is CASSPPTYYGYTF. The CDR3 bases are TGTGCCAGCTCACCACCAACCTACTATGGCTACACCTTC.

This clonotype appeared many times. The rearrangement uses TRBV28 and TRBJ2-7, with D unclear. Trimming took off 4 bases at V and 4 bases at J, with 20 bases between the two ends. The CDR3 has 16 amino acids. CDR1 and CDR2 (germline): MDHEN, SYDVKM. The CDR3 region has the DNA TGTGCCAGCAGTTCCCTCCTCCAGAGGCCGGTTTACGAGCAGTACTTC. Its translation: CASSSLLQRPVYEQYF.

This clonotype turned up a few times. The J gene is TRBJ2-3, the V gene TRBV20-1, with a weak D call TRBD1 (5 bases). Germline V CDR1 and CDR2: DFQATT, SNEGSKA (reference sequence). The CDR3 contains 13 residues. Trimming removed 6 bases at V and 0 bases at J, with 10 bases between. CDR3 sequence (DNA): TGCAGTGCCCTACAGGTTAGCACAGATACGCAGTATTTT. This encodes CSALQVSTDTQYF.

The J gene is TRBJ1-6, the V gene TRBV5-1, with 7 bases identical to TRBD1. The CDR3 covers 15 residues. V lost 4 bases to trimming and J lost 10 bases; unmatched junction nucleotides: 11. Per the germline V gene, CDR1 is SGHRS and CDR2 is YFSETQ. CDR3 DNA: TGCGCCAGCAGCCTGGAACAGGGGCGAACATCACCCCTCCACTTT. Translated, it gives CASSLEQGRTSPLHF.

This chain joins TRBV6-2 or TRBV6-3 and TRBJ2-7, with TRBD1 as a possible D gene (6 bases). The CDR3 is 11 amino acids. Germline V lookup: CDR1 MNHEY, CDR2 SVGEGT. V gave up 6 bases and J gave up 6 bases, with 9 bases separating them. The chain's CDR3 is CASSRGIEQYF. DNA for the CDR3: TGTGCCAGCAGCAGGGGTATCGAGCAGTACTTC.

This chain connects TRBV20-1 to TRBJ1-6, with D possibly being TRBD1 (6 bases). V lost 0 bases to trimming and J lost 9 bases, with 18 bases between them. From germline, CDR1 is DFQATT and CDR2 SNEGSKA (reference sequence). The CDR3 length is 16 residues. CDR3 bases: TGCAGTGCTAGAGAACCCGGGACACCTTGGAGTTCACCCCTCCACTTT. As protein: CSAREPGTPWSSPLHF.

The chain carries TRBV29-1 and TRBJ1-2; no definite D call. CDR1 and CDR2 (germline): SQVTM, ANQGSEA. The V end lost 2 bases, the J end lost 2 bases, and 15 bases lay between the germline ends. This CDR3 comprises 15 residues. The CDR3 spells CSVELVGRINYGYTF. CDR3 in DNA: TGCAGCGTTGAATTGGTAGGGCGAATCAACTATGGCTACACCTTC.

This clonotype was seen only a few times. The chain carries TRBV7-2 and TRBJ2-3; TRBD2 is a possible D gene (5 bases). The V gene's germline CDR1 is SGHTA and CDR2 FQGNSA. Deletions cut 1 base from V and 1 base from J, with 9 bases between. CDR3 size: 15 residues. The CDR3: CASSLERVGTDTQYF. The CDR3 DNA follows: TGTGCCAGCAGCTTAGAGAGGGTGGGCACAGATACGCAGTATTTT. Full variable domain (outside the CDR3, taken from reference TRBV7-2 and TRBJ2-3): GAGVSQSPSNKVTEKGKDVELRCDPISGHTALYWYRQSLGQGLEFLIYFQGNSAPDKSGLPSDRFSAERTGGSVSTLTIQRTQQEDSAVYLCASSLERVGTDTQYFGPGTRLTVL.

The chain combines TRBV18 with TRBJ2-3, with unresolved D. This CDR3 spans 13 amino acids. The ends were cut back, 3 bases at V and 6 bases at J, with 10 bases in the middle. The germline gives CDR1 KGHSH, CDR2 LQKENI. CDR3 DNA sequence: TGTGCCAGCTCACCGTCCCAAGGGGATACGCAGTATTTT. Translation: CASSPSQGDTQYF.

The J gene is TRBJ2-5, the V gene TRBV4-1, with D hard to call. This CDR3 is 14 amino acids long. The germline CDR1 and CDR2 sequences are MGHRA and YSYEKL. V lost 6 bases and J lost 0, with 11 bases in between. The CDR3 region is CASSPQMYQETQYF. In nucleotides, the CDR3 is TGCGCCAGCAGTCCCCAAATGTACCAAGAGACCCAGTACTTC.

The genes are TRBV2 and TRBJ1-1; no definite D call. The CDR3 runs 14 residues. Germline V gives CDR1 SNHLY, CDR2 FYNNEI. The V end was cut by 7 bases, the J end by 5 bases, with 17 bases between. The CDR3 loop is CASTREGRETEAFF. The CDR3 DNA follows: TGTGCCAGCACTCGGGAGGGTCGAGAAACTGAAGCTTTCTTT. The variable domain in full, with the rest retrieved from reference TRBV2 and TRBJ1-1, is EPEVTQTPSHQVTQMGQEVILRCVPISNHLYFYWYRQILGQKVEFLVSFYNNEISEKSEIFDDQFSVERPDGSNFTLKIRSTKLEDSAMYFCASTREGRETEAFFGQGTRLTVV.

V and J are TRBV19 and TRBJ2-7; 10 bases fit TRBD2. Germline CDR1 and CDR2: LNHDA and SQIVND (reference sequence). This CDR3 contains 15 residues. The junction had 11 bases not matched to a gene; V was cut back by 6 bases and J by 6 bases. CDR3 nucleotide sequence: TGTGCCAGTAGGGTGAGCGGGAGGGAGGGCCTCGAGCAGTACTTC. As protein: CASRVSGREGLEQYF.